This T cell receptor (beta chain) was recorded in a study of T cell responses to AZD1222 COVID-19 vaccine (dated by TCRdb to about 2021). With regard to the full study: Because spike-specific TCR depth and breadth did not differ between the two schedules, AZD1222 recipients who got a second dose at roughly 4 weeks were pooled with those who got a second dose at roughly 12 weeks. TCR sequencing was performed for roughly 240 trial participants, of whom about 200 were given two doses of AZD1222 and 26 were given two doses of MenACWY control vaccine. Enrollment into the trials was organized by age into subgroups of 18-55, 56-69 and 70-plus years, and those subgroups contained approximately 160, 26 and 62 TCR-sequenced participants, respectively.

Interpreted using the paper, the time point label stands for: baseline before first vaccination. Samples from vaccinated people were obtained from the UK trials COV001 and COV002, which included a single-blind randomized controlled phase 2/3 trial of AZD1222 (ChAdOx1 nCoV-19) in healthy adults. Trial participant PBMC samples were collected at day 0 and day 28 after the second dose for TCRbeta chain sequencing. The CDR3 regions of human TCRbeta chains were subjected to immunosequencing. Processing in the source paper ran as follows. Repertoire TCRs were checked for matches against a reference library of SARS-CoV-2-specific TCRs that had been generated using the MIRA antigen-specificity platform. Breadth was defined as the fraction of unique TCRs that were SARS-CoV-2-associated, and depth was defined as the fraction of total T cells that were SARS-CoV-2-associated. Using the MIRA data, each spike-specific TCR was mapped to the spike region that the TCR reacts to and placed in a CD4 or CD8 class. Log10-transformed breadth and depth values were compared by one-way ANOVA with Sidak's multiple comparisons tests. TCRdb provides this immuneACCESS table in a form limited to in-frame rearrangements. Some clones are lacking; in checked studies, under half of them reflect an unresolved V gene, and why the rest are absent is not known. V and J calls and clone size follow that table, whereas D and trimming were derived from the DNA. The sample contains under 130,000 clones, roughly 90% of them found a single time. The top ten clonotypes cover 0.95% to 1.5% of the sample.

Notes on this clone: What this receptor recognizes is not known. The record has no base qualities; no much larger clone is one base away.

Study-wide findings and limitations: CD4 TCRs associated with the vaccine covered the entire spike protein, and the dominant responses were in regions 160-218 and 743-854. After two AZD1222 doses, spike-specific TCR breadth and depth were significantly higher than at day 0 and than in MenACWY recipients. In the small 56-69-year group, the increase in depth fell short of significance, most likely because of low power. Most participants were white British and females outnumbered males, and the authors suggested that clonal diversity may have been underestimated. Conclusions about previously exposed vaccinees were limited because only a handful of AZD1222 recipients were SARS-CoV-2 seropositive at baseline. Nearly half of unique spike-specific TCRs reportedly recognized epitopes outside regions mutated in the B.1.351 and B.1.1.7 variants. Because no samples from the day 14 peak response were available, repertoires could be characterized only after the peak T cell response.

The CDR3 runs 14 residues from the cysteine to the phenylalanine. Of the read, only the CDR3 DNA is kept; its 42 bases are in frame from base 1. V ends up 5 bases short and J 5 bases short, with an unmatched junction base count of 5. Taken from the germline V gene, the CDR1 and CDR2 loops are KGHDR and SFDVKD. The receptor was derived from an adult in good health. The chain was built from TRBV24-1 and TRBJ2-1, with 7 bases aligning to TRBD2. Sequencing was performed on peripheral blood, taken on day 0 of AZD1222 vaccination. CDR3 sequence: CATSGGGSDNEQFF. The bases read TGTGCCACCAGTGGGGGCGGGAGCGACAATGAGCAGTTCTTC.